A selection of T cell receptor beta chains follows, all from one sample in a study of CD8 T cells in Susac syndrome. MiXCR, applied by TCRdb to the immunoSEQ multiplex PCR reads, yields one record per CDR3 protein. The sample contains about 290,000 distinct CDR3 sequences, over 75% of which appear only once. Sequencing was performed on CD8+ T cells from PBMCs. All receptors come from a human donor with multiple sclerosis. The CDR3 runs from the conserved cysteine through the conserved F or W. The D gene is left open where the match is weak. Size is stated for part of the rows, as once, few or many counts, or as a class when the clone is expanded.

abundance: NA
d_gene: NA
v_gene: TRBV15
j_gene: TRBJ2-5
CDR3nt: TGTGCCACCAGCAGAGAGGAGAGAGGAACCCAAGAGACCCAGTACTTC
CDR3aa: CATSREERGTQETQYF

abundance: NA
d_gene: NA
v_gene: TRBV4-3
j_gene: TRBJ1-2
CDR3nt: TGCGCCAGCAGCCAAGGGAGCCGGGACATGTCCCTCTACACCTTC
CDR3aa: CASSQGSRDMSLYTF

abundance: NA
d_gene: TRBD1
v_gene: TRBV28
j_gene: TRBJ2-2
CDR3nt: TGTGCCAGCAGTTTATTACAGGGGGGCACCGGGGAGCTGTTTTTT
CDR3aa: CASSLLQGGTGELFF

abundance: NA
d_gene: NA
v_gene: TRBV9
j_gene: TRBJ1-1
CDR3nt: TGTGCCAGTAAGAGGGAAGCTTTCTTT
CDR3aa: CASKREAFF

abundance: NA
d_gene: NA
v_gene: TRBV27
j_gene: TRBJ1-5
CDR3nt: TGTGCCAGCAGTTATCAGATTAATAGCAATCAGCCCCAGCATTTT
CDR3aa: CASSYQINSNQPQHF

abundance: NA
d_gene: NA
v_gene: TRBV12-3/TRBV12-4
j_gene: TRBJ1-3
CDR3nt: TGTGCCAGCAGTAAAGGGTCTGGAAACACCATATATTTT
CDR3aa: CASSKGSGNTIYF

abundance: NA
d_gene: TRBD2
v_gene: TRBV5-4
j_gene: TRBJ2-7
CDR3nt: TGTGCCAGCAGCTTGGTTGGGTCGGGACTAGCGGGAGGAATTATCGAGCAGTACTTC
CDR3aa: CASSLVGSGLAGGIIEQYF

abundance: NA
d_gene: NA
v_gene: TRBV28
j_gene: TRBJ2-7
CDR3nt: TGTGCCAGCAGCCCCGGGATGACCTACGAGCAGTACTTC
CDR3aa: CASSPGMTYEQYF

abundance: NA
d_gene: NA
v_gene: TRBV29-1
j_gene: TRBJ2-1
CDR3nt: TGCAGCGTTGAATCGGCCAACAATGAGCAGTTCTTC
CDR3aa: CSVESANNEQFF

abundance: NA
d_gene: NA
v_gene: TRBV27
j_gene: TRBJ2-7
CDR3nt: TGTGCCAGCAGTTTAGCCCTGCCCTACGAGCAGTACTTC
CDR3aa: CASSLALPYEQYF

abundance: NA
d_gene: TRBD2
v_gene: TRBV4-3
j_gene: TRBJ2-1
CDR3nt: TGCGCCAGCAGCCAAGGGGACCAATATAGCGGGGCCTACAATGAGCAGTTCTTC
CDR3aa: CASSQGDQYSGAYNEQFF

abundance: NA
d_gene: TRBD1
v_gene: TRBV30
j_gene: TRBJ1-2
CDR3nt: TGTGCCTGGAGTGTTCGGACAGGGGCCAACTATGGCTACACCTTC
CDR3aa: CAWSVRTGANYGYTF

abundance: NA
d_gene: NA
v_gene: TRBV2
j_gene: TRBJ1-1
CDR3nt: TGTGCCAGCAGTGACACAGTCGGGCCGGGACAAGCTTTCTTT
CDR3aa: CASSDTVGPGQAFF

abundance: NA
d_gene: TRBD2
v_gene: TRBV7-9
j_gene: TRBJ2-1
CDR3nt: TGTGCCAGCAGAGTAGCGGGAGGGTCAGATGAGCAGTTCTTC
CDR3aa: CASRVAGGSDEQFF

abundance: NA
d_gene: NA
v_gene: TRBV2
j_gene: TRBJ2-7
CDR3nt: TGTGCCAGCAGACTCCCCCTGGGGGGACACGAGCAGTACTTC
CDR3aa: CASRLPLGGHEQYF

abundance: NA
d_gene: TRBD2
v_gene: TRBV7-6
j_gene: TRBJ2-7
CDR3nt: TGTGCCAGCAGCTTGCGGGGGTTCCACGAGCAGTACTTC
CDR3aa: CASSLRGFHEQYF

abundance: NA
d_gene: TRBD1
v_gene: TRBV12-3/TRBV12-4
j_gene: TRBJ1-1
CDR3nt: TGTGCCAGCAGTTTTGGCAGGGGGCTTGGTGAAGCTTTCTTT
CDR3aa: CASSFGRGLGEAFF

abundance: NA
d_gene: TRBD1
v_gene: TRBV6-1
j_gene: TRBJ1-2
CDR3nt: TGTGCCAGCAGAGGGACAGCCAGTAGGGCGTCGGTCTATGGCTACACCTTC
CDR3aa: CASRGTASRASVYGYTF

abundance: NA
d_gene: NA
v_gene: TRBV2
j_gene: TRBJ2-7
CDR3nt: TGTGCCAGCAGTTCAACTCAACCGGGACACCAGGTGTACGAGCAGTACTTC
CDR3aa: CASSSTQPGHQVYEQYF

abundance: NA
d_gene: TRBD2
v_gene: TRBV5-1
j_gene: TRBJ2-3
CDR3nt: TGCGCCAGCAGCTGGCCCCTACTCGAGCGGGAGACCTCAGATACGCAGTATTTT
CDR3aa: CASSWPLLERETSDTQYF

abundance: NA
d_gene: NA
v_gene: TRBV4-3
j_gene: TRBJ2-3
CDR3nt: TGCGCCAGCAGCCAGGGCCGAGGGGCCACAGATACGCAGTATTTT
CDR3aa: CASSQGRGATDTQYF

abundance: NA
d_gene: TRBD1
v_gene: TRBV20-1
j_gene: TRBJ2-7
CDR3nt: TGCAGTGCGACCGGGACAGTCTACGAGCAGTACTTC
CDR3aa: CSATGTVYEQYF

abundance: NA
d_gene: TRBD2
v_gene: TRBV27
j_gene: TRBJ2-3
CDR3nt: TGTGCCAGCAGTTTTCCAGCGGGACCGCAGTATTTT
CDR3aa: CASSFPAGPQYF

abundance: few
d_gene: NA
v_gene: TRBV20-1
j_gene: TRBJ1-1
CDR3nt: TGCAGTGCTAGGCTTCGGGATCGGAACACTGAAGCTTTCTTT
CDR3aa: CSARLRDRNTEAFF

abundance: once
d_gene: NA
v_gene: TRBV15
j_gene: TRBJ1-5
CDR3nt: TGTGCCACCAGGGACTCAGGGGAGGGCTCATCCAGTCAGCCCCAGCATTTT
CDR3aa: CATRDSGEGSSSQPQHF

abundance: NA
d_gene: NA
v_gene: TRBV5-1
j_gene: TRBJ1-1
CDR3nt: TGCGCCACCTCAATTGGGGGAGAGGATACTGAAGCTTTCTTT
CDR3aa: CATSIGGEDTEAFF

abundance: NA
d_gene: TRBD1
v_gene: TRBV28
j_gene: TRBJ2-7
CDR3nt: TGTGCCAGCAGTTTTGAGGACAGGGGGTCCTACGAGCAGTACTTC
CDR3aa: CASSFEDRGSYEQYF

abundance: few
d_gene: NA
v_gene: TRBV6-2/TRBV6-3
j_gene: TRBJ2-2
CDR3nt: TGTGCCAGCAGTTACCTTGCAGGGGAGCTGTTTTTT
CDR3aa: CASSYLAGELFF

abundance: NA
d_gene: NA
v_gene: TRBV6-2/TRBV6-3
j_gene: TRBJ2-1
CDR3nt: TGTGCCAGCAGCCCGACATTTAGCTCCTACAATGAGCAGTTCTTC
CDR3aa: CASSPTFSSYNEQFF

abundance: NA
d_gene: NA
v_gene: TRBV30
j_gene: TRBJ1-2
CDR3nt: TGTGCCTGGAGCGCTGGGGCCGGGGATGGCTACACCTTC
CDR3aa: CAWSAGAGDGYTF

abundance: NA
d_gene: TRBD2
v_gene: TRBV3-1
j_gene: TRBJ2-1
CDR3nt: TGTGCCAGCCAGACTAGCGGGAGTTTCTACAATGAGCAGTTCTTC
CDR3aa: CASQTSGSFYNEQFF

abundance: NA
d_gene: TRBD2
v_gene: TRBV18
j_gene: TRBJ2-1
CDR3nt: TGTGCCAGCTCACCACCGTTGAGCGGGATTTCCTACAATGAGCAGTTCTTC
CDR3aa: CASSPPLSGISYNEQFF

abundance: NA
d_gene: NA
v_gene: TRBV19
j_gene: TRBJ2-3
CDR3nt: TGTGCCAGTAGTACCCCCTATGGAGCGGCAGATACGCAGTATTTT
CDR3aa: CASSTPYGAADTQYF

abundance: NA
d_gene: NA
v_gene: TRBV24-1
j_gene: TRBJ2-1
CDR3nt: TGTGCCACCAGTGAGGGGTACAATGAGCAGTTCTTC
CDR3aa: CATSEGYNEQFF

abundance: NA
d_gene: TRBD1
v_gene: TRBV4-3
j_gene: TRBJ1-1
CDR3nt: TGCGCCAGCAGCCAAGACCCCACAGGGGACACTGAAGCTTTCTTT
CDR3aa: CASSQDPTGDTEAFF

abundance: NA
d_gene: TRBD2
v_gene: TRBV9
j_gene: TRBJ2-7
CDR3nt: TGTGCCAGCAGCCCCACTAGCGGTGGCTACGAGCAGTACTTC
CDR3aa: CASSPTSGGYEQYF